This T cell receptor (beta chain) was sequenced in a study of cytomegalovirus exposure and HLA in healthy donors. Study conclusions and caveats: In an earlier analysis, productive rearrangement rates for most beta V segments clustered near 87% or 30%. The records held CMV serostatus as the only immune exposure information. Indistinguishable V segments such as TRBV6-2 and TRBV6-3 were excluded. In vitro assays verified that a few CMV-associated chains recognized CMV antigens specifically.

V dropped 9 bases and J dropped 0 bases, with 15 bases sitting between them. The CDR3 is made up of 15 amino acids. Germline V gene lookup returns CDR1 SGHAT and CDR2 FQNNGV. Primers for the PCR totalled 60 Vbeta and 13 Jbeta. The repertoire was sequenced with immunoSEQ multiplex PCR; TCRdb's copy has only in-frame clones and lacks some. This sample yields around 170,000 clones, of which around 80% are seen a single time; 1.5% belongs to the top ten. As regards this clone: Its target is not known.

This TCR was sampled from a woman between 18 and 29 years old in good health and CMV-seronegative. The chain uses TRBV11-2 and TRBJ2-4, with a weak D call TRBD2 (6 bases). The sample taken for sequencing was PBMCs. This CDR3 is CARLGLRLAKNIQYF. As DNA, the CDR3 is TGTGCCAGGTTGGGACTCAGGTTAGCCAAAAACATTCAGTACTTC. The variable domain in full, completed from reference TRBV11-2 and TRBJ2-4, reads EAGVAQSPRYKIIEKRQSVAFWCNPISGHATLYWYQQILGQGPKLLIQFQNNGVVDDSQLPKDRFSAERLKGVDSTLKIQPAKLEDSAVYLCARLGLRLAKNIQYFGAGTRLSVL.